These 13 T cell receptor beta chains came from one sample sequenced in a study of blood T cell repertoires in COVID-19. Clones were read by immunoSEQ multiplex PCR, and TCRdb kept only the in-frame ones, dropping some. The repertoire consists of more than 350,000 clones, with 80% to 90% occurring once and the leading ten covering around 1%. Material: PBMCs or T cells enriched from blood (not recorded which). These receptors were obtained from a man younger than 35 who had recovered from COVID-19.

The CDR3 DNA sequence: TGTGCCAGCAGTTCCCCTAACGGACAGGGCCCCTTTCGAGCTTTCTTT. Amino acids: CASSSPNGQGPFRAFF. The chain carries TRBV6-5 and TRBJ1-1; 8 bases agree with TRBD1. This CDR3 is built from 16 residues. Germline V gives CDR1 MNHEY, CDR2 SVGAGI. V shed 4 bases, J shed 10 bases, and the junction held 17 bases outside the gene matches.

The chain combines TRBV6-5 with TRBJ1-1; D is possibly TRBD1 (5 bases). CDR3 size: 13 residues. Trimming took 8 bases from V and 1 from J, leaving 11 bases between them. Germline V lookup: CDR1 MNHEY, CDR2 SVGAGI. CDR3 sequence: CASLLDRNTEAFF. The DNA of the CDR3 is TGTGCCAGCCTTCTTGACAGGAACACTGAAGCTTTCTTT.

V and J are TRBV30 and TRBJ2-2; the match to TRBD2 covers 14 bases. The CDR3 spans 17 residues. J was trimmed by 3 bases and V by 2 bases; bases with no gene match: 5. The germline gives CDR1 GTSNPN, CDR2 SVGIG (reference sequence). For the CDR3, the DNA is TGTGCCTGGAGTAGCGGGACTAGCGGGAGCCACACCGGGGAGCTGTTTTTT. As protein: CAWSSGTSGSHTGELFF. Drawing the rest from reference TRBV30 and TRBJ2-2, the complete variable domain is SQTIHQWPATLVQPVGSPLSLECTVEGTSNPNLYWYRQAAGRGLQLLFYSVGIGQISSEVPQNLSASRPQDRQFILSSKKLLLSDSGFYLCAWSSGTSGSHTGELFFGEGSRLTVL.

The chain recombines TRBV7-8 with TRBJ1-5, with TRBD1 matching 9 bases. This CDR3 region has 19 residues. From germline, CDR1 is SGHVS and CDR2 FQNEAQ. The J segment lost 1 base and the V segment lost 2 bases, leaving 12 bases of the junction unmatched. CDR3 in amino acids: CASSLRDRVNRWSNQPQHF. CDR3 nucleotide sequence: TGTGCCAGCAGCTTACGGGACAGGGTCAATCGGTGGAGCAATCAGCCCCAGCATTTT.

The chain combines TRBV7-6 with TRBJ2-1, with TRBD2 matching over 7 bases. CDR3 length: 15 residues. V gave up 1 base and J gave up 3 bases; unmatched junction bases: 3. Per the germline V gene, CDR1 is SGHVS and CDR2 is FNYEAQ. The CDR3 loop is CASSLEAGVYNEQFF. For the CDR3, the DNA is TGTGCCAGCAGCTTAGAGGCGGGGGTCTACAATGAGCAGTTCTTC.

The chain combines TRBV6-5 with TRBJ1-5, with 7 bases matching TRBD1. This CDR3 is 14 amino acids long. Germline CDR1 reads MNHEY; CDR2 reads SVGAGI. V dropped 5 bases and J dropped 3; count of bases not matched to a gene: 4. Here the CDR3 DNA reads TGTGCCAGCAGTAAGGGACAGTCCAATCAGCCCCAGCATTTT. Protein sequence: CASSKGQSNQPQHF.

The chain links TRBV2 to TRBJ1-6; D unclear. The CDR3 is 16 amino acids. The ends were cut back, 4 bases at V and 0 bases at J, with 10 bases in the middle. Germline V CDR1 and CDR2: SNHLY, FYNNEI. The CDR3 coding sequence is TGTGCCAGCAGTGTCCGGGATGGCTCCTATAATTCACCCCTCCACTTT. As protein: CASSVRDGSYNSPLHF. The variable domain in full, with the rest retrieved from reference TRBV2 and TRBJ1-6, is EPEVTQTPSHQVTQMGQEVILRCVPISNHLYFYWYRQILGQKVEFLVSFYNNEISEKSEIFDDQFSVERPDGSNFTLKIRSTKLEDSAMYFCASSVRDGSYNSPLHFGNGTRLTVT.

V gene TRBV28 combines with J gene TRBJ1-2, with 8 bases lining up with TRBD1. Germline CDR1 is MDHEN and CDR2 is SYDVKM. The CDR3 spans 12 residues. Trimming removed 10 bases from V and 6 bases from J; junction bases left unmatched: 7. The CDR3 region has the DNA TGTGCCACCAGGACAGGGAGTCATGGCTACACCTTC. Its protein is CATRTGSHGYTF.

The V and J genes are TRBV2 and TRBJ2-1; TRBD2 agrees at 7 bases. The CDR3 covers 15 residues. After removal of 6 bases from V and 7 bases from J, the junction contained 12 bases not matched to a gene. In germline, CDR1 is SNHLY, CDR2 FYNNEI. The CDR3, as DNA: TGTGCCAGCAGCCCCTCAGCGGGGCGTGGGAATGAGCAGTTCTTC. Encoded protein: CASSPSAGRGNEQFF.

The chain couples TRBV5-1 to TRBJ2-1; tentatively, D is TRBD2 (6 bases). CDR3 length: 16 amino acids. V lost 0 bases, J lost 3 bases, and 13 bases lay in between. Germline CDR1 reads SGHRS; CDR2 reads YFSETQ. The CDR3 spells CASSLAVGGNYNEQFF. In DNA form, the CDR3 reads TGCGCCAGCAGCTTGGCCGTCGGGGGTAACTACAATGAGCAGTTCTTC.

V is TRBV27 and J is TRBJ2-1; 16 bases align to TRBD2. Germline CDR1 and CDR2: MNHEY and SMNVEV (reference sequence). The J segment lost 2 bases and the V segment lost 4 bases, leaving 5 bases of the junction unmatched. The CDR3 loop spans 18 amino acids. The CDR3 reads CASSWGLAGGKAYNEQFF. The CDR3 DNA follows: TGTGCCAGCAGTTGGGGACTAGCGGGGGGGAAGGCCTACAATGAGCAGTTCTTC.

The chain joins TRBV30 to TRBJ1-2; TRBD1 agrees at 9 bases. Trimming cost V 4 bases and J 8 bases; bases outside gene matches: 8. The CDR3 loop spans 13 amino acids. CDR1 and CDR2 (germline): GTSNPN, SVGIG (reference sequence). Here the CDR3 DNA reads TGTGCCTGGACCGCGGACAGGGGTGTGGGCTACACCTTC. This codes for CAWTADRGVGYTF.

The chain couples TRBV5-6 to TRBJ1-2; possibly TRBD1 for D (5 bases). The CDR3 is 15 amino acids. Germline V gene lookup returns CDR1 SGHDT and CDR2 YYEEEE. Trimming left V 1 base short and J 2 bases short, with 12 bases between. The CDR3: CASSLYHRQNYGYTF. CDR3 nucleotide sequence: TGTGCCAGCAGCTTGTACCACAGACAGAACTATGGCTACACCTTC.